This note documents a single TCR beta chain sequence. Its antigen specificity is not known. No base quality values were provided; no much bigger clone lies one nucleotide off. TCRdb records Illumina HiSeq 1500 as the sequencer. The public reads were run again by TCRdb, first through fastp at Q25 and then through MiXCR, and only productive beta chains were kept. Records with the same CDR3 protein are collapsed into one entry carrying the most frequent genes and DNA. In this sample the table shows roughly 990,000 distinct CDR3 sequences, 30% to 40% of which occur a single time. The ten largest make up roughly 13% of the sample. The CDR3 holds 17 amino acids from the cysteine to the phenylalanine. The read is trimmed to its CDR3 DNA, 51 bases read in frame from base 1. Trimming takes 6 bases off V and 5 bases off J; junction bases not matched to a gene: 20. Based on the germline V gene, the CDR1 and CDR2 sequences are SQVTM and ANQGSEA.

The data were obtained in a study of T cell repertoires in cytomegalovirus infection (dated by TCRdb to between 2018 and 2021). With respect to the entire study: Peptide stimulations targeted recently identified HLA-C-restricted CMV epitopes, whose presentation resists viral immunomodulation, together with well-studied HLA-B-restricted epitopes. Donor HLA type was relevant to the analysis, as public TCR beta signatures indicated carriage of CMV infection together with the matching HLA type. What the authors observed across the whole study: The ex vivo response was dominated by HLA-C-restricted CMV-specific TCR beta clonotypes, which also provided the single most frequent clonotype in two of eight donors. Cumulative frequency of public TCR beta family members discriminated carriers of CMV infection plus the relevant HLA type in this cohort and an independent roughly 340-donor cohort.

The label giving this sample's treatment or condition can be read as: in vitro stimulation with specific CMV peptide epitopes to enrich CMV-specific T cells. This receptor was taken from a human donor in good health (CMV status not recorded). Some clones in this sample may be carry-over from other donors' samples. This receptor chain uses TRBV29-1 and TRBJ2-5, with 8 bases matching TRBD2. The sequencing here drew on cultured CD8+ T cells from PBMCs, taken from culture after CMV antigen stimulation. The CDR3 is CSVPLASPGLVGETQYF. The sequenced DNA: TGCAGCGTCCCACTGGCCTCCCCGGGACTAGTAGGCGAGACCCAGTACTTC.